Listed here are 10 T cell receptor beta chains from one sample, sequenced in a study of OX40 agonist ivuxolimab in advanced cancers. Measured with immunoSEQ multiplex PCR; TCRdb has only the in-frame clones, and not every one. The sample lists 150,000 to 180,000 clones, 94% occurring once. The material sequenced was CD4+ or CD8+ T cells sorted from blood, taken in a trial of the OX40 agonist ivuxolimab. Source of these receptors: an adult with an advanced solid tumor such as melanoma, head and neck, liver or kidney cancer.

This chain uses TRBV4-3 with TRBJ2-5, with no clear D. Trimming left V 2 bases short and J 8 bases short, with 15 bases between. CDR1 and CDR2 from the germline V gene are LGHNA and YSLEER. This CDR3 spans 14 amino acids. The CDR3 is CASSQNIASRTQYF. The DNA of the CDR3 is TGCGCCAGCAGCCAAAACATTGCCTCTAGAACCCAGTACTTC.

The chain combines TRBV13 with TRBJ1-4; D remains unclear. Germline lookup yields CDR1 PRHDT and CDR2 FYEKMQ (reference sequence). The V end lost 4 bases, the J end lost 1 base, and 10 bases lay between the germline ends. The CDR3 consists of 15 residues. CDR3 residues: CASSSSPGTNEKLFF. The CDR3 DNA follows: TGTGCCAGCAGCTCCTCGCCGGGAACTAATGAAAAACTGTTTTTT. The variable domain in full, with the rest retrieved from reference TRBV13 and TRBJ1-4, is AAGVIQSPRHLIKEKRETATLKCYPIPRHDTVYWYQQGPGQDPQFLISFYEKMQSDKGSIPDRFSAQQFSDYHSELNMSSLELGDSALYFCASSSSPGTNEKLFFGSGTQLSVL.

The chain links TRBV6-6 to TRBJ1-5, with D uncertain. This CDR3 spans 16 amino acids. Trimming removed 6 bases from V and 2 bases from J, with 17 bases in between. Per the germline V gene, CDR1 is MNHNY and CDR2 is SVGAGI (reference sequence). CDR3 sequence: CASSPRYETGNQPQHF. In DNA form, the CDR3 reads TGTGCCAGCAGCCCACGGTACGAGACTGGCAATCAGCCCCAGCATTTT.

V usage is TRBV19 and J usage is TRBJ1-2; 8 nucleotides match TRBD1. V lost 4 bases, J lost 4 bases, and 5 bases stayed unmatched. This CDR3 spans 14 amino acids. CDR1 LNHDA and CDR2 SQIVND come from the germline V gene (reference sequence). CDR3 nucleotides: TGTGCCAGTAGTAGCGGACAGGGCGTCTATGGCTACACCTTC. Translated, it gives CASSSGQGVYGYTF.

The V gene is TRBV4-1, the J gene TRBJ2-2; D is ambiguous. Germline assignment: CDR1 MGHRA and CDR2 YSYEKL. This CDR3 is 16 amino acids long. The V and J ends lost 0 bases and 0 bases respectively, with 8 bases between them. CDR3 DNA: TGCGCCAGCAGCCAAGACGTCACAGCGAACACCGGGGAGCTGTTTTTT. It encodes CASSQDVTANTGELFF.

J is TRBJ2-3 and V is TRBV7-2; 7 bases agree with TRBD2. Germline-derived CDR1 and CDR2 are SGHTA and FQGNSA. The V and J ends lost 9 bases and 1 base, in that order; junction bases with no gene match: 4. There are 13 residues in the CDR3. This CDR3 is CASRLAGTDTQYF. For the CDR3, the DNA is TGTGCCAGTCGACTAGCCGGCACAGATACGCAGTATTTT.

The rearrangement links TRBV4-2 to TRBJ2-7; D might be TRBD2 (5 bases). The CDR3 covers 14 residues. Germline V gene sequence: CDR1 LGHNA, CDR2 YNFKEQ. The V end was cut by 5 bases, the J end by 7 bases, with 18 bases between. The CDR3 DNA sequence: TGTGCCAGCAGCTTTCGCGGGCGAGGTGGGGAGCAGTACTTC. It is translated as CASSFRGRGGEQYF.

The CDR3 DNA follows: TGTGCCAGCAGCGGGCTTCTCTCTGGAAACACCATATATTTT. It translates to CASSGLLSGNTIYF. The chain carries TRBV6-1 and TRBJ1-3; D remains unclear. The length of the CDR3 is 14 residues. The germline V and J ends were trimmed by 6 bases and 0 bases, with 9 bases remaining between them. CDR1 MNHNS and CDR2 SASEGT come from the germline V gene.

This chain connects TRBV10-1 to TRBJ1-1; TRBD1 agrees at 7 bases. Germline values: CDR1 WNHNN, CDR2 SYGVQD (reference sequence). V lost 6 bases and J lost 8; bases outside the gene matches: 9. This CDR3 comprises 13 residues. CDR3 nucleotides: TGCGCCAGCAGCTTCGCCGGGACAGCAGAAGCTTTCTTT. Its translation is CASSFAGTAEAFF.

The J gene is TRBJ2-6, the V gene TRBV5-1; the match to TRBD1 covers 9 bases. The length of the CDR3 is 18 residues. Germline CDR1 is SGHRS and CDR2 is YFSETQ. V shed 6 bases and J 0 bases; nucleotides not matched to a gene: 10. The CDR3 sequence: CASKTGGGTPSGANVLTF. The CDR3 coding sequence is TGCGCCAGCAAGACAGGGGGAGGAACGCCCTCTGGGGCCAACGTCCTGACTTTC.